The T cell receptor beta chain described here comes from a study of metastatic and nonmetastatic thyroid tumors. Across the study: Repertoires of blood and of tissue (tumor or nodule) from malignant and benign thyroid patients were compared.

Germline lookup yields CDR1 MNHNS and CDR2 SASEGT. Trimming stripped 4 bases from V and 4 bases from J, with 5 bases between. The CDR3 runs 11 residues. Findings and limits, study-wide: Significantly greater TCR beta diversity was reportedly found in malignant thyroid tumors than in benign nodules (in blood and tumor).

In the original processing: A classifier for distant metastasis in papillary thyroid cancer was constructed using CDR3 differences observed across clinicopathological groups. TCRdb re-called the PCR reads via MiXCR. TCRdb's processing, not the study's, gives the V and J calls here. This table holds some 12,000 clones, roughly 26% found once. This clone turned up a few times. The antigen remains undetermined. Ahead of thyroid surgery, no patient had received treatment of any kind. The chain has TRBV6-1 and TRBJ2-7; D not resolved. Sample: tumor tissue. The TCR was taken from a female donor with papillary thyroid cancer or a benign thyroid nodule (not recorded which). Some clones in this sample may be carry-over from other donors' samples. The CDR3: CASSGWYEQYF. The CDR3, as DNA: TGTGCCAGCAGTGGATGGTACGAGCAGTACTTC.